This TCR beta chain is from a study of shared clonotypes between healthy human individuals. Turning to the study itself: Each donor's CD4 naive and CD4 memory cells filled three plates apiece, CD8 naive two, and CD8 memory one. General study results and limits: Of the naive CD4 clonotypes, around 4.8% were shared across a few donors. The four-donor shared clonotypes exceeded non-shared clonotypes in generation probability, with non-shared ones scoring lower.

Concerning this clone itself: The antigen is undetermined.

Naive CD8 cells comprised CD45RO-negative, CCR7-positively selected cells, excluding terminally differentiated effector memory CD45RA+ cells. In the source study's methods: As immunoSEQ supplied junction-only sequences (without quality scores), filtering differed. Profiling relied on immunoSEQ multiplex PCR, and the TCRdb table lists in-frame clones only, not all of them. V and J calls and clone size are given by that table; D and trimming were obtained from the DNA. Of 1.5 million to 2.5 million clones detected, around 96% appear once; the ten largest clones hold less than 1.5%. The germline V gene encodes CDR1 PRHDT and CDR2 FYEKMQ (reference sequence). The length of the CDR3 is 14 residues. The ends were cut back, 2 bases at V and 1 base at J, with 8 bases in the middle.

The specimen sequenced was naive CD8+ T cells sorted from blood. This clonotype was obtained from a man younger than 35 in good health. The chain has TRBV13 and TRBJ2-5; unclear D gene. The CDR3 reads CASSLRRVQETQYF. CDR3 bases: TGTGCCAGCAGCTTACGACGGGTCCAAGAGACCCAGTACTTC.